This is a list of T cell receptor beta chains from one sample in a study of PD-1 blockade in classical Hodgkin lymphoma. The repertoire was sequenced with immunoSEQ multiplex PCR; TCRdb's copy has only in-frame clones and lacks some. The data contain fewer than 25,000 clones, approximately 87% of them singletons. The sequences come from CD4+ T cells from blood, collected before the fourth cycle of nivolumab. These receptors came from a human donor with classical Hodgkin lymphoma. Both conserved end residues are part of each CDR3. D genes are given only for firm matches. For some rows the clone size is stated as once, few or many, or as a class when expanded; others skip it.

D	length	size	V	J	DNA	CDR3
-	12	-	TRBV6-5	TRBJ1-4	TGTGCCAGCAGTAGGGCCGGGCGGAAACTGTTTTTT	CASSRAGRKLFF
TRBD1	15	few	TRBV11-2	TRBJ2-3	TGTGCCAGCAGCTTTGGGGACAGACTCACAGATACGCAGTATTTT	CASSFGDRLTDTQYF
-	15	-	TRBV9	TRBJ2-7	TGTGCCAGCAGCGTGTTTCCCGGGAGTGACTACGAGCAGTACTTC	CASSVFPGSDYEQYF
TRBD2	15	-	TRBV2	TRBJ2-7	TGTGCCAGCAACGCGGAGCTAGCGGGAGGTGACGAGCAGTACTTC	CASNAELAGGDEQYF
-	13	-	TRBV11-2	TRBJ2-1	TGTGCCAGCAGCGGGGAATTATACAATGAGCAGTTCTTC	CASSGELYNEQFF
-	10	-	TRBV29-1	TRBJ2-3	TGCAGCGTTGTGTTCGATACGCAGTATTTT	CSVVFDTQYF
-	14	-	TRBV18	TRBJ1-1	TGTGCCAGCTCACCGACTCAGTTTAACACTGAAGCTTTCTTT	CASSPTQFNTEAFF
-	18	-	TRBV5-1	TRBJ2-5	TGCGCCAGCACCTACAGGGGGCGCGGCGGGAGGGCCGGGGAGACCCAGTACTTC	CASTYRGRGGRAGETQYF
TRBD2	13	-	TRBV9	TRBJ2-1	TGTGCCAGCAGCAGAAGCGGGAACAATGAGCAGTTCTTC	CASSRSGNNEQFF
-	13	-	TRBV6-6	TRBJ1-2	TGTGCCAGCAGTTCGGCCCCTGGCGGTGGCTACACCTTC	CASSSAPGGGYTF
-	14	-	TRBV30	TRBJ2-2	TGTGCCTGGAGGATAGCGGTAAACACCGGGGAGCTGTTTTTT	CAWRIAVNTGELFF
-	14	few	TRBV2	TRBJ1-1	TGTGCCAGCAGTGCCGCGGCAGGGATGGCCGAAGCTTTCTTT	CASSAAAGMAEAFF
-	16	-	TRBV6-1	TRBJ1-6	TGTGCCAGCAGTGAAAGCACAGGGCCTAATAATTCACCCCTCCACTTT	CASSESTGPNNSPLHF
-	13	-	TRBV6-1	TRBJ2-7	TGTGCCAGCAGTGAAACAGCCTCCTACGAGCAGTACTTC	CASSETASYEQYF
TRBD2	18	-	TRBV7-9	TRBJ2-7	TGTGCCAGCAGCAGCTACACCCCGGGACTAGCGGTACCCTACGAGCAGTACTTC	CASSSYTPGLAVPYEQYF
TRBD2	18	-	TRBV19	TRBJ2-2	TGTGCCAGTAGTGGACCGGGACTAGCGGGAGGGCGGACCGGGGAGCTGTTTTTT	CASSGPGLAGGRTGELFF
-	15	few	TRBV6-1	TRBJ2-7	TGTGCCAGCAGTGAAGCCGCGCAGGGTGGGTACGAGCAGTACTTC	CASSEAAQGGYEQYF
-	11	-	TRBV28	TRBJ1-2	TGTGCCAGCAGTCAAGACTATGGCTACACCTTC	CASSQDYGYTF
-	11	few	TRBV2	TRBJ1-5	TGTGCCAGCCAGGAGTCGGGGCCCCAGCATTTT	CASQESGPQHF
TRBD2	17	-	TRBV18	TRBJ2-1	TGTGCCAGCTCACCCCAACTAGCGGGAGGCTCCTACAATGAGCAGTTCTTC	CASSPQLAGGSYNEQFF
-	12	-	TRBV7-2	TRBJ1-3	TGTGCCAGCAGCCAGGACCGAAACACCATATATTTT	CASSQDRNTIYF
-	16	-	TRBV25-1	TRBJ1-1	TGTGCCAGCAGTGAGCTTCCCTCGGGAGTTAACACTGAAGCTTTCTTT	CASSELPSGVNTEAFF
-	11	-	TRBV20-1	TRBJ2-7	TGCAGTGCCCCTCTTACCTACGAGCAGTACTTC	CSAPLTYEQYF
-	14	-	TRBV23-1	TRBJ2-7	TGCGCCAGCAGCCAACCGGGACACCCTCGGGAGCAGTACTTC	CASSQPGHPREQYF
-	14	-	TRBV6-1	TRBJ1-2	TGTGCCAGCAAATCGTGGCAGGAGAACTATGGCTACACCTTC	CASKSWQENYGYTF
-	12	-	TRBV19	TRBJ2-5	TGTGCCAGTAGTATTCAGAGCGGAGACCAGTACTTC	CASSIQSGDQYF
-	12	-	TRBV5-1	TRBJ2-7	TGCGCCAGCAGCTTACAGGGCTACGAGCAGTACTTC	CASSLQGYEQYF
TRBD1	14	few	TRBV6-1	TRBJ2-7	TGTGCCAGCACGAGGACAGGGGGCATATACGAGCAGTACTTC	CASTRTGGIYEQYF
-	13	few	TRBV9	TRBJ2-3	TGTGCCAGCAGCGTGGGGACGGGGGATACGCAGTATTTT	CASSVGTGDTQYF
TRBD2	14	-	TRBV5-4	TRBJ2-1	TGTGCCAGCAGCTTCCGACTAGCGGACAATGAGCAGTTCTTC	CASSFRLADNEQFF
TRBD1	17	-	TRBV30	TRBJ1-6	TGTGCCTGGGCCGGGGACAGCCCATCCCAGAATAATTCACCCCTCCACTTT	CAWAGDSPSQNNSPLHF
TRBD1	12	-	TRBV28	TRBJ2-7	TGTGCCACGGACAGGGGCTCTTACGAGCAGTACTTC	CATDRGSYEQYF
-	13	-	TRBV21-1	TRBJ2-1	TGTGCCAGCCCACCGGGACAGAGGAATGAGCAGTTCTTC	CASPPGQRNEQFF
-	15	-	TRBV4-1	TRBJ1-5	TGCGCCAGCAGCCAAGTCGGTAAGGGTCTTCAGCCCCAGCATTTT	CASSQVGKGLQPQHF
-	14	-	TRBV5-1	TRBJ1-1	TGCGCCAGCAGCTTGGGTACAGCAAACACTGAAGCTTTCTTT	CASSLGTANTEAFF
-	12	-	TRBV2	TRBJ2-1	TGTGCCAGCAGTCTAGGGTACCCCGAGCAGTTCTTC	CASSLGYPEQFF
-	13	-	TRBV5-5	TRBJ2-1	TGTGCCAGCAGCTTGGTTCCCGAGGGGGAGCAGTTCTTC	CASSLVPEGEQFF
TRBD1	14	once	TRBV5-1	TRBJ2-1	TGCGCCAGCAGCGCGGGACAGGGGCACAATGAGCAGTTCTTC	CASSAGQGHNEQFF
TRBD2	14	-	TRBV2	TRBJ2-1	TGTGCCAGCAGTCGACTAGCGGGACACAATGAGCAGTTCTTC	CASSRLAGHNEQFF
-	14	-	TRBV11-1	TRBJ2-2	TGTGCCAGCAGCTTAGCGCCGGAAACCGGGGAGCTGTTTTTT	CASSLAPETGELFF
-	14	-	TRBV19	TRBJ1-1	TGTGCCAGTAGTATAGGGAGGGGCGACACTGAAGCTTTCTTT	CASSIGRGDTEAFF
TRBD1	13	-	TRBV10-2	TRBJ2-7	TGCGCCAGCAGTGATCGGACAGGGGCCGAGCAGTACTTC	CASSDRTGAEQYF
-	16	-	TRBV5-4	TRBJ2-7	TGTGCCAGCAGCTTGCGCGCCTCCTCCAGGTCCTACGAGCAGTACTTC	CASSLRASSRSYEQYF
-	14	-	TRBV2	TRBJ1-2	TGTGCCAGCAGAGGGGACACTCACAACTATGGCTACACCTTC	CASRGDTHNYGYTF
-	16	-	TRBV10-3	TRBJ2-3	TGTGCCATCAGACCGAATACGGGAGCGTCCGTAGATACGCAGTATTTT	CAIRPNTGASVDTQYF
-	13	few	TRBV2	TRBJ1-4	TGTGCCAGCAGTGAGGAGGTGTGGGAAAAACTGTTTTTT	CASSEEVWEKLFF
TRBD1	15	-	TRBV6-5	TRBJ2-7	TGTGCCAGCAGCCGGGACAGGGAAGGGACCTACGAGCAGTACTTC	CASSRDREGTYEQYF
-	12	once	TRBV29-1	TRBJ2-7	TGCAGCGTAAAAAAGGGTACCTACGAGCAGTACTTC	CSVKKGTYEQYF
TRBD2	15	-	TRBV6-5	TRBJ2-7	TGTGCCAGCAGTTACACGACTAGCAACGCCAACGAGCAGTACTTC	CASSYTTSNANEQYF
TRBD1	14	-	TRBV28	TRBJ2-5	TGTGCCAGCAGTCCTAGAGAGGGGGCCGAGACCCAGTACTTC	CASSPREGAETQYF
-	16	once	TRBV6-6	TRBJ1-3	TGTGCCAGCAGTTACTCGAAGACAGCCTCTGGAAACACCATATATTTT	CASSYSKTASGNTIYF
-	16	-	TRBV4-2	TRBJ2-7	TGTGCCAGCAGCCAAGAGTCACTAGCTGATTCCTACGAGCAGTACTTC	CASSQESLADSYEQYF
TRBD2	15	-	TRBV5-6	TRBJ2-7	TGTGCCAGCAGCTTGTACGCAGGCGGGAGTATCGAGCAGTACTTC	CASSLYAGGSIEQYF
-	14	-	TRBV10-1	TRBJ2-1	TGCGCCAGCAGTGAGTCGGTAGCCTACAATGAGCAGTTCTTC	CASSESVAYNEQFF
-	14	-	TRBV15	TRBJ1-1	TGTGCCACCAGCAGGAACAGGGTGAACACTGAAGCTTTCTTT	CATSRNRVNTEAFF